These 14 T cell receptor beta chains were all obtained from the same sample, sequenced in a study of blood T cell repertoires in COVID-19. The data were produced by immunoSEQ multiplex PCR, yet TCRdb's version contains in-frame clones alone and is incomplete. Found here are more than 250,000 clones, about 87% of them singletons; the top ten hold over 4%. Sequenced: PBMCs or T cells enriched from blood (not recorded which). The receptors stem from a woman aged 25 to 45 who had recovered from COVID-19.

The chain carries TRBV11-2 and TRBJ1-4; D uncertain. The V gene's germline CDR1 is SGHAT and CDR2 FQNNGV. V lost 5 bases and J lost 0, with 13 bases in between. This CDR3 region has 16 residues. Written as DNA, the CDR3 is TGTGCCAGCAGCCCGGGCGGGCGCGCAACTAATGAAAAACTGTTTTTT. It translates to CASSPGGRATNEKLFF.

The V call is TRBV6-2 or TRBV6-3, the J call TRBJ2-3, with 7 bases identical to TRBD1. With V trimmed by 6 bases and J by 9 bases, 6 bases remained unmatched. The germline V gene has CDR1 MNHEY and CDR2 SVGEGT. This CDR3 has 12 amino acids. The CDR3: CASSRDRETQYF. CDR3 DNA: TGTGCCAGCAGCCGCGACAGGGAGACGCAGTATTTT.

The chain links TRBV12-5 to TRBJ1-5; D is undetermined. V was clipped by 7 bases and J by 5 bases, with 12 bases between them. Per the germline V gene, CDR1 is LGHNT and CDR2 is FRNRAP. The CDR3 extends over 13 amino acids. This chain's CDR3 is CASALDPDQPQHF. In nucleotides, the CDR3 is TGTGCTAGTGCTCTAGATCCCGATCAGCCCCAGCATTTT. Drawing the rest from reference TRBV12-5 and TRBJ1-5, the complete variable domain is DARVTQTPRHKVTEMGQEVTMRCQPILGHNTVFWYRQTMMQGLELLAYFRNRAPLDDSGMPKDRFSAEMPDATLATLKIQPSEPRDSAVYFCASALDPDQPQHFGDGTRLSIL.

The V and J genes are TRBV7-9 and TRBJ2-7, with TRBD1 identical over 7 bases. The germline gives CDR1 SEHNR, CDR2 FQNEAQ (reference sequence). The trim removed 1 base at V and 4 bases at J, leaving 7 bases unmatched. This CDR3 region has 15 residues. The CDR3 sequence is CASSLGPAGGYEQYF. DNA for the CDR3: TGTGCCAGCAGCTTAGGGCCGGCAGGGGGATACGAGCAGTACTTC. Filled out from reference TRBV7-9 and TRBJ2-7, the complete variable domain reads DTGVSQNPRHKITKRGQNVTFRCDPISEHNRLYWYRQTLGQGPEFLTYFQNEAQLEKSRLLSDRFSAERPKGSFSTLEIQRTEQGDSAMYLCASSLGPAGGYEQYFGPGTRLTVT.

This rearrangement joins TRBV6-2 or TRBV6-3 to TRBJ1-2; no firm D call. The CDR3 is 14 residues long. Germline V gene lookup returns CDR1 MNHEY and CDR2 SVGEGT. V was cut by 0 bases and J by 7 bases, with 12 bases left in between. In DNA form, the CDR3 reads TGTGCCAGCAGTTACTCGACGCGGCCGGGTGGCTACACCTTC. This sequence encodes CASSYSTRPGGYTF.

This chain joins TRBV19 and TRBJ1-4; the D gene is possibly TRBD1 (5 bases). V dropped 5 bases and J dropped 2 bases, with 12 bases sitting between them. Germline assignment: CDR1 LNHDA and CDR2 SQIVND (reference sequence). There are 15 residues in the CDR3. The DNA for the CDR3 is TGTGCCAGTAGTCCTGGCGGGGGGACTAATGAAAAACTGTTTTTT. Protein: CASSPGGGTNEKLFF. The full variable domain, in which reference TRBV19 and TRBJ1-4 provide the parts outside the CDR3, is DGGITQSPKYLFRKEGQNVTLSCEQNLNHDAMYWYRQDPGQGLRLIYYSQIVNDFQKGDIAEGYSVSREKKESFPLTVTSAQKNPTAFYLCASSPGGGTNEKLFFGSGTQLSVL.

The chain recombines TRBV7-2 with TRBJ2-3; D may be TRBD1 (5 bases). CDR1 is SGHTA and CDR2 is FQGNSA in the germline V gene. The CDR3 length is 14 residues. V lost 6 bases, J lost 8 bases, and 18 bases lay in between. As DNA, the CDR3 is TGTGCCAGCAGTGTAGACAGTGGCTCAGGTACGCAGTATTTT. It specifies CASSVDSGSGTQYF.

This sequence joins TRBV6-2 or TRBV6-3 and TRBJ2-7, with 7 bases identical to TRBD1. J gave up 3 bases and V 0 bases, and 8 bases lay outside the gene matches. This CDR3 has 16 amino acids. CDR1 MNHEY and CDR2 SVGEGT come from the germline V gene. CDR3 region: CASSYSDRDSYYEQYF. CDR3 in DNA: TGTGCCAGCAGTTACTCCGACCGGGACAGCTACTACGAGCAGTACTTC.

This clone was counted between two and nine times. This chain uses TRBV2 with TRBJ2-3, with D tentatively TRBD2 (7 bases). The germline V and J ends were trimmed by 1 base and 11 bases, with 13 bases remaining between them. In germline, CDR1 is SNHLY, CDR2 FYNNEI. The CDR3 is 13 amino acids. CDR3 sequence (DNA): TGTGCCAGCAGTGAAGAGGCAGGGGAGGGGCAGTATTTT. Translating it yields CASSEEAGEGQYF.

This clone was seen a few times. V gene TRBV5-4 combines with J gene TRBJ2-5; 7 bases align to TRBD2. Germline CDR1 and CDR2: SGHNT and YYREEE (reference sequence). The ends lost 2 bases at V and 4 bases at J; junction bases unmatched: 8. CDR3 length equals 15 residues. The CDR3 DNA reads TGTGCCAGCAGCTTCGCGGGGGTTCGGGGAGAGACCCAGTACTTC. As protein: CASSFAGVRGETQYF.

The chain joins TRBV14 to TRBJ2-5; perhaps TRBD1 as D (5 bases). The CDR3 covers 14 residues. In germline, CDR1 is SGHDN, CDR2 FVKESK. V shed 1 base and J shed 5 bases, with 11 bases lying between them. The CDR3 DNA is TGTGCCAGCAGCCAAGTTAAGGCAGGGGAGACCCAGTACTTC. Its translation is CASSQVKAGETQYF.

CDR3 DNA sequence: TGTGCCAGCAGCCCTCCCTTAGCGGGGGGGCAAAATGAGCAGTTCTTC. Its translation: CASSPPLAGGQNEQFF. This chain connects TRBV5-4 to TRBJ2-1; 11 bases agree with TRBD2. The CDR3 has 16 residues. The J segment lost 7 bases and the V segment lost 4 bases, leaving 10 bases of the junction unmatched. Germline CDR1 reads SGHNT; CDR2 reads YYREEE (reference sequence).

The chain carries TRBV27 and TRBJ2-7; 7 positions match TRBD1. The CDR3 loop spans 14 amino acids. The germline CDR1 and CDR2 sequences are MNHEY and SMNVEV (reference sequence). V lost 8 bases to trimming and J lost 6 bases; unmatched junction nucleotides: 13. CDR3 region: CASQGVSPRGEQYF. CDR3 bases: TGTGCCAGCCAGGGGGTAAGCCCACGTGGCGAGCAGTACTTC.

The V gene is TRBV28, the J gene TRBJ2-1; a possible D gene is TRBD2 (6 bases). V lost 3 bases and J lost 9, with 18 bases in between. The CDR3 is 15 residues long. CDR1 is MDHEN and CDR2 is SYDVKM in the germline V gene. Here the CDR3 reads CASSFLAGSGGEQFF. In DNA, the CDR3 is TGTGCCAGCAGTTTCCTCGCGGGGTCCGGCGGTGAGCAGTTCTTC.